These 19 T cell receptor beta chains came from one sample sequenced in a study of T cell clonality in common variable immunodeficiency. Sequenced by immunoSEQ multiplex PCR; TCRdb stores in-frame clones only, minus some. This sample includes 40,000 or so clones with no singletons; its ten biggest clones take up approximately 3.6%. The material sequenced was peripheral blood mononuclear cells. Every receptor here comes from a person aged 18 to 70 in good health.

The table lists this clone with a few counts. The CDR3 end lies 3 residues beyond the end of the read and is filled in from the germline J gene. The rearrangement uses TRBV5-4 and TRBJ2-7; D might be TRBD2 (6 bases). Germline lookup yields CDR1 SGHNT and CDR2 YYREEE (reference sequence). V lost 0 bases to trimming and J lost 1 base, with 11 bases between them. This CDR3 comprises 15 residues. The DNA read from the CDR3 is TGTGCCAGCAGCTTGGAACTAGCCCTTTCCTACGAG. This sequence encodes CASSLELALSYE. The entire CDR3 is CASSLELALSYEQYF.

Concerning this clone itself: Read sequence stops 3 residues before the CDR3 end, and the germline J gene provides the missing end. The chain joins TRBV5-1 to TRBJ2-7; 8 positions agree with TRBD2. Germline CDR1 is SGHRS and CDR2 is YFSETQ. CDR3 size: 14 residues. The ends lost 4 bases at V and 5 bases at J; junction bases unmatched: 8. Here the CDR3 reads CASSPGGWGHEQYF. CDR3 DNA (partial): TGCGCCAGCAGCCCGGGGGGGTGGGGACACGAG.

This clone was seen many times. The sequenced fragment ends 3 residues before the CDR3 boundary, so the rest is inferred from the germline J gene. The chain recombines TRBV20-1 with TRBJ2-1; 7 bases line up with TRBD2. The CDR3 totals 15 residues. From germline, CDR1 is DFQATT and CDR2 SNEGSKA (reference sequence). The J segment lost 5 bases and the V segment lost 3 bases, leaving 10 bases of the junction unmatched. The part of the CDR3 DNA that was read is TGCAGTGCTAGCTTCCTAGCGGAGGCCGACAATGAG. The encoded protein is CSASFLAEADNE. The whole CDR3 sequence reads CSASFLAEADNEQFF.

About this clone: The CDR3 is cut off 3 residues early in the read; its end comes from the germline J gene. The rearrangement uses TRBV19 and TRBJ1-5; D remains unclear. The CDR3 contains 15 residues. Trimming took 3 bases from V and 2 from J, leaving 11 bases between them. Germline CDR1 LNHDA, CDR2 SQIVND (reference sequence). The CDR3 sequence is CASSMDGVGNQPQHF. CDR3 DNA (partial): TGTGCCAGTAGTATGGACGGGGTCGGCAATCAGCCC.

This clone was recorded at least ten times. The CDR3 goes on 3 residues after the read ends, and that part is filled in from the germline J gene. This chain links TRBV5-1 with TRBJ2-1, with 7 bases lining up with TRBD2. CDR1 and CDR2 from the germline V gene are SGHRS and YFSETQ. V shed 0 bases, J shed 6 bases, and the junction held 9 bases outside the gene matches. This CDR3 is built from 16 residues. CDR3 bases read: TGCGCCAGCAGCTTGGCCGGGGCTAGCGGCAGCAATGAG. It specifies CASSLAGASGSNE. The entire CDR3 reads CASSLAGASGSNEQFF.

This clone was counted ten times or more. The CDR3 protein is CSARDSSVETQYF. The covered CDR3 bases are TGCAGTGCTAGAGATTCTTCGGTAGAGACG. The chain combines TRBV20-1 with TRBJ2-3; unclear D gene. The read is 3 residues too short to cover the CDR3 end, so that end is filled in from the germline J gene. Germline V gives CDR1 DFQATT, CDR2 SNEGSKA (reference sequence). The CDR3 sequence is 13 residues long.

This clone has a count of ten or more. The read falls 3 residues short of the CDR3 end, and the missing part is taken from the germline J gene. The chain uses TRBV20-1 and TRBJ2-7, with 11 bases that match TRBD1. J was trimmed by 5 bases and V by 3 bases; bases with no gene match: 6. The CDR3 consists of 14 residues. Germline CDR1 DFQATT, CDR2 SNEGSKA (reference sequence). This CDR3 reads CSASGGTGGNEQYF. CDR3 DNA, as far as it was read: TGCAGTGCTAGCGGCGGGACAGGGGGGAACGAG.

This clone was counted at least ten times. The read halts 3 residues ahead of the CDR3 end, with the missing end drawn from the germline J gene. The V gene is TRBV7-8, the J gene TRBJ2-7, with 9 positions matching TRBD1. With V trimmed by 5 bases and J by 1 base, 9 bases remained unmatched. The germline CDR1 and CDR2 sequences are SGHVS and FQNEAQ. The CDR3 has 16 residues. This chain's CDR3 is CASSTRDRGDSYEQYF. The DNA read from the CDR3 is TGTGCCAGCAGCACGCGAGACAGGGGGGATTCCTACGAG.

This clone was observed a few times. The read falls 3 residues short of the CDR3 end, and the missing part is taken from the germline J gene. The chain links TRBV19 to TRBJ1-2; 7 nucleotides align to TRBD1. The CDR3 covers 14 residues. Germline V gene lookup returns CDR1 LNHDA and CDR2 SQIVND (reference sequence). The V gene end was trimmed by 5 bases and the J gene end by 7 bases; junction bases not matched to a gene: 10. The CDR3 DNA, read in part, is TGTGCCAGTAGTCCCATTACAGGGGTTGGTGGC. Protein sequence: CASSPITGVGG. The entire CDR3 protein reads CASSPITGVGGYTF.

In this sample, this clone turned up a few times. The CDR3 end lies 3 residues beyond the end of the read and is filled in from the germline J gene. The V gene is TRBV30, the J gene TRBJ1-2; maybe TRBD1 (5 bases). Germline-derived CDR1 and CDR2 are GTSNPN and SVGIG (reference sequence). CDR3 length equals 13 residues. The CDR3 DNA, read in part, is TGTGCCTGGAGTGAAGGGCGGGGCAATGAC. Protein product: CAWSEGRGND. In full, the CDR3 reads CAWSEGRGNDYTF.

This clone was seen many times. Coverage ceases 3 residues before the CDR3 finishes, and the germline J gene fills in the end. V and J are TRBV3-1 (or the pseudogene TRBV3-2) and TRBJ2-1; 10 nucleotides match TRBD1. The CDR3 sequence is 15 residues long. The germline gives CDR1 LGHDT, CDR2 YNNKEL (reference sequence). Trimming at V came to 1 base and at J to 9 bases, leaving 6 bases not matched to a gene. CDR3 protein: CASSQVLGQGIEQFF. CDR3 bases read: TGTGCCAGCAGCCAAGTGCTGGGACAGGGGATTGAG.

This clone was counted ten times or more. The read gets to within 3 residues of the CDR3 end, and the germline J gene fills in the rest. The chain has TRBV6-1 and TRBJ2-1; D may be TRBD1 or TRBD2 (5 bases each). The CDR3 is 15 residues long. The germline gives CDR1 MNHNS, CDR2 SASEGT. V lost 3 bases, J lost 7 bases, and 16 bases lay in between. CDR3 DNA (partial): TGTGCCAGCAGTGAGCCCTCCGAGGGGTCAAATGAG. Amino acids: CASSEPSEGSNE. The full CDR3 protein reads CASSEPSEGSNEQFF.

This clone was picked up many times. The CDR3 extends 3 residues past the end of the read, so its final part is completed from the germline J gene. The V gene is TRBV7-6, the J gene TRBJ2-7, with D possibly matching TRBD1 (6 bases). The CDR3 has 14 residues. V was clipped by 5 bases and J by 3 bases, with 14 bases between them. From germline, CDR1 is SGHVS and CDR2 FNYEAQ. Incomplete CDR3 DNA: TGTGCCAGCAGCGTAGGGGACACCAACTACGAG. It specifies CASSVGDTNYE. The entire CDR3 protein is CASSVGDTNYEQYF. The entire variable domain, with the rest obtained from reference TRBV7-6 and TRBJ2-7, is as follows: GAGVSQSPRYKVTKRGQDVALRCDPISGHVSLYWYRQALGQGPEFLTYFNYEAQQDKSGLPNDRFSAERPEGSISTLTIQRTEQRDSAMYRCASSVGDTNYEQYFGPGTRLTVT.

This clone was detected many times. The covered CDR3 bases are TGTGCCTGGAGTGGGGACCGGGACAGGGGAACAGATACG. Translation: CAWSGDRDRGTDT. The complete CDR3 sequence is CAWSGDRDRGTDTQYF. The V gene is TRBV30, the J gene TRBJ2-3; 10 positions match TRBD1. Coverage ceases 3 residues before the CDR3 finishes, and the germline J gene fills in the end. The J segment lost 3 bases and the V segment lost 1 base, leaving 7 bases of the junction unmatched. The CDR3 has 16 amino acids. Germline V CDR1 and CDR2: GTSNPN, SVGIG (reference sequence).

This clone was detected many times. The read stops 3 residues short of the end of the CDR3; the missing end is completed from the germline J gene. This sequence joins TRBV20-1 and TRBJ2-3; D is unclear. Germline V gene data show CDR1 as DFQATT and CDR2 as SNEGSKA (reference sequence). The CDR3 contains 12 residues. The germline V and J ends were trimmed by 8 bases and 5 bases, with 14 bases remaining between them. The sequenced part of the CDR3 DNA is TGCAGTTCGCCTAGTCGCGGAGATACG. This gives the protein CSSPSRGDT. The entire CDR3 reads CSSPSRGDTQYF.

In its sample, this clone was seen many times. The DNA ends 3 residues before the CDR3 does, and the rest of the CDR3 is filled in from the germline J gene. This chain connects TRBV20-1 to TRBJ2-5; no reliable D call. CDR3 length: 15 residues. Trimming removed 3 bases at V and 5 bases at J, with 19 bases between. Germline CDR1 is DFQATT and CDR2 is SNEGSKA (reference sequence). The sequenced part of the CDR3 DNA is TGCAGTGCTAGTACCTCTGTTGACGCCGGGGAGACC. Translating gives CSASTSVDAGET. The full CDR3 protein is CSASTSVDAGETQYF.

Worth noting for this clone: The read terminates 3 residues ahead of where the CDR3 ends, so the germline J gene completes it. The chain links TRBV2 to TRBJ2-7; perhaps TRBD2 as D (7 bases). V shed 2 bases and J shed 2 bases, with 13 bases lying between them. Germline V gene lookup returns CDR1 SNHLY and CDR2 FYNNEI. The CDR3 spans 15 residues. The sequenced CDR3 bases are TGTGCCAGCAGTGAACGGCGGGGGCGGGCCTACGAG. Translation: CASSERRGRAYE. The complete CDR3 protein is CASSERRGRAYEQYF.

As regards this clone: The read gets to within 3 residues of the CDR3 end, and the germline J gene fills in the rest. J is TRBJ2-7 and V is TRBV11-3, with 10 bases that match TRBD1. The CDR3 is 14 amino acids. The V and J ends lost 5 bases and 6 bases, in that order; junction bases with no gene match: 7. CDR1 SGHNT and CDR2 YENEEA come from the germline V gene. Partial CDR3 DNA: TGTGCCAGCAGCGCTCCGGGACAGGGGAGCGAG. Translated: CASSAPGQGSE. From start to end, the CDR3 is CASSAPGQGSEQYF.

This clone was counted between two and nine times. The read is 3 residues too short to cover the CDR3 end, so that end is filled in from the germline J gene. The chain has TRBV7-9 and TRBJ1-1, with TRBD1 identical over 7 bases. Germline V gene lookup returns CDR1 SEHNR and CDR2 FQNEAQ (reference sequence). The CDR3 runs to 13 residues. The CDR3 sequence: CASSLGDRYEAFF. CDR3 DNA, as far as it was read: TGTGCCAGCAGCTTAGGGGACAGATACGAG.